Described below is a single T cell receptor (beta chain) sequence and its context. The antigen is not known. Roughly 10 milliliters of peripheral blood were drawn from each donor. These data belong to a study of blood T cells in healthy people across ages. Findings and caveats of the study: Age advanced and TCR beta diversity per million T cells fell, roughly linearly.

V lost 4 bases to trimming and J lost 3 bases; unmatched junction nucleotides: 8. The CDR3 length is 18 residues. The germline V gene encodes CDR1 KGHSH and CDR2 LQKENI. Alongside a J-beta primer mix, a sample-barcoded 5' primer served in a second PCR lasting about 7 to 12 cycles. TCRdb re-analysed the 5' RACE reads in MiXCR, keeping a single row per CDR3 protein. Of roughly 800,000 distinct CDR3 sequences listed, about 48% are singletons. This clonotype originated in a man older than 75 in good health. Sequencing was performed on blood. The V call is TRBV18, the J call TRBJ2-1, with 14 nucleotides matching TRBD2. The CDR3 nucleotides are TGTGCCAGCTCACTCCTCGGACTAGCGGGAGGTAACTACAATGAGCAGTTCTTC. Its translation: CASSLLGLAGGNYNEQFF.